The 28 T cell receptor beta chains presented below share a single source sample, sequenced in a study of CD8 T cells in ankylosing spondylitis. MiXCR, run by TCRdb on the 5' RACE reads, gives a single entry per CDR3 protein. The sample comprises about 140,000 distinct CDR3 sequences, 6.5% to 8.5% of which are singletons, and 7.3% rests with the top ten. The sequenced sample consisted of synovial fluid, either unsorted or a sorted T cell fraction (not recorded which). These TCRs come from a male donor with ankylosing spondylitis.

This clonotype was found a few times. The gene calls are TRBV5-6 and TRBJ2-3; TRBD1 agrees at 10 bases. J lost 0 bases, V lost 4 bases, and 5 bases had no gene match. CDR3 length equals 16 residues. Germline lookup yields CDR1 SGHDT and CDR2 YYEEEE. CDR3 region: CASSPGTGASTDTQYF. The CDR3, as DNA: TGTGCCAGCAGCCCCGGGACAGGGGCTAGCACAGATACGCAGTATTTT.

This clonotype appeared many times. The V call is TRBV27, the J call TRBJ2-1, with D possibly being TRBD1 or TRBD2 (5 bases each). Germline-derived CDR1 and CDR2 are MNHEY and SMNVEV (reference sequence). V was cut by 7 bases and J by 0 bases, with 10 bases left in between. This CDR3 is built from 14 residues. CDR3 nucleotides: TGTGCCAGCAAGAGGGGCGCCTCCTACAATGAGCAGTTCTTC. Translated: CASKRGASYNEQFF.

This clonotype has a handful of counts. The chain carries TRBV6-1 and TRBJ2-2; tentative D call: TRBD1 (6 bases). The CDR3 runs 15 residues. CDR1 MNHNS and CDR2 SASEGT come from the germline V gene. V was cut by 5 bases and J by 2 bases, with 12 bases left in between. CDR3 sequence (DNA): TGTGCCAGCAGTATCCGGGACACAAACACCGGGGAGCTGTTTTTT. Residues: CASSIRDTNTGELFF.

This clonotype showed up many times. The chain carries TRBV4-2 and TRBJ2-3; D unclear. The CDR3 covers 15 residues. The V gene lost 5 bases and the J gene lost 1 base, with 13 bases spanning the gap. Germline V gene sequence: CDR1 LGHNA, CDR2 YNFKEQ. As DNA, the CDR3 is TGTGCCAGCAGCAGAGAGGCAAAGGGCACAGATACGCAGTATTTT. Translation gives CASSREAKGTDTQYF.

This clonotype was seen only a few times. V gene TRBV6-2 or TRBV6-3 combines with J gene TRBJ2-1; the D is unclear. V was clipped by 7 bases and J by 8 bases, with 18 bases between them. Germline-derived CDR1 and CDR2 are MNHEY and SVGEGT. The CDR3 spans 14 residues. CDR3 DNA sequence: TGTGCCAGCAACCCGGGTCTCTCGTTGTATGAGCAGTTCTTC. Translated, it gives CASNPGLSLYEQFF.

This clonotype showed up many times. The CDR3 sequence is CASSLSSLTEAFF. In DNA, the CDR3 is TGCGCCAGCAGCTTGAGTTCCCTGACTGAAGCTTTCTTT. The chain combines TRBV5-1 with TRBJ1-1, with unresolved D. The CDR3 is 13 residues long. CDR1 and CDR2 from the germline V gene are SGHRS and YFSETQ. The ends were cut back, 1 base at V and 5 bases at J, with 9 bases in the middle.

This clonotype was observed at least ten times. The genes are TRBV6-1 and TRBJ2-7, with D possibly TRBD1 on 6 matching bases. Germline lookup yields CDR1 MNHNS and CDR2 SASEGT. The CDR3 totals 14 residues. V was cut by 2 bases and J by 2 bases, with 10 bases left in between. CDR3 nucleotide sequence: TGTGCCAGCAGTGAACCAGGGGTCCCCTACGAGCAGTACTTC. It translates to CASSEPGVPYEQYF.

By share, this clonotype ranks as medium-sized. V usage is TRBV12-3 or TRBV12-4 and J usage is TRBJ1-4; D not certain. The CDR3 contains 13 residues. Trimming pared 3 bases from V and 8 bases from J, leaving 10 bases between. CDR3 sequence reads: CASSLRHEEKLFF. DNA for the CDR3: TGTGCCAGCAGTTTGAGGCACGAGGAAAAACTGTTTTTT.

This clonotype was recorded many times. The chain joins TRBV27 to TRBJ2-4; D may match TRBD1 or TRBD2 (5 bases each). CDR3 length: 17 residues. The V end lost 4 bases, the J end lost 2 bases, and 18 bases lay between the germline ends. The germline V gene encodes CDR1 MNHEY and CDR2 SMNVEV (reference sequence). The CDR3 DNA reads as TGTGCCAGCAGTTCGTGGGGGTTGAGAAGAACCAAAAACATTCAGTACTTC. This translates into CASSSWGLRRTKNIQYF.

This clonotype was counted ten times or more. The rearrangement links TRBV12-3 or TRBV12-4 to TRBJ1-1, with 8 positions matching TRBD1. The V segment lost 1 base and the J segment 7 bases; nucleotides outside the gene matches: 5. The CDR3 loop spans 14 amino acids. This CDR3 is CASSLGQGIFEAFF. CDR3 nucleotides: TGTGCCAGCAGTTTAGGACAGGGGATTTTTGAAGCTTTCTTT.

This clonotype was seen many times. The chain carries TRBV3-1 and TRBJ1-3; D ambiguous. From germline, CDR1 is LGHDT and CDR2 YNNKEL (reference sequence). With 4 bases removed from V and 4 bases from J, the gap between germline ends came to 8 bases. This CDR3 is built from 13 residues. The CDR3 sequence: CASSPSRGNTIYF. The DNA of the CDR3 is TGTGCCAGCAGCCCAAGTAGGGGAAACACCATATATTTT.

J is TRBJ2-3 and V is TRBV5-8; maybe TRBD2 (5 bases). CDR1 and CDR2 from the germline V gene are SGHTS and YDEGEE. The CDR3 runs 14 residues. Trimming took 7 bases from V and 5 from J, leaving 17 bases between them. The CDR3 sequence: CASVLGREGDTQYF. The CDR3 nucleotides read TGTGCCAGCGTATTGGGAAGAGAGGGAGATACGCAGTATTTT.

Ten or more counts support this clonotype. This sequence joins TRBV20-1 and TRBJ1-1; tentatively, D is TRBD1 (5 bases). There are 11 residues in the CDR3. V lost 1 base, J lost 11 bases, and 11 bases lay in between. The germline V gene has CDR1 DFQATT and CDR2 SNEGSKA (reference sequence). The CDR3 DNA follows: TGCAGTGCTAGAGGTGCAGGGTTGGCTTTCTTT. It codes for CSARGAGLAFF.

This clonotype was seen at least ten times. The DNA for the CDR3 is TGTGCCAGCAGCTCGGACAGCTATGGCTACACCTTC. This gives the protein CASSSDSYGYTF. V and J are TRBV7-9 and TRBJ1-2, with D possibly TRBD1 on 6 matching bases. The CDR3 runs to 12 residues. Looked up from germline, CDR1 is SEHNR and CDR2 is FQNEAQ (reference sequence). V was clipped by 4 bases and J by 4 bases, with 7 bases between them. The full variable domain, in which reference TRBV7-9 and TRBJ1-2 provide the parts outside the CDR3, is DTGVSQNPRHKITKRGQNVTFRCDPISEHNRLYWYRQTLGQGPEFLTYFQNEAQLEKSRLLSDRFSAERPKGSFSTLEIQRTEQGDSAMYLCASSSDSYGYTFGSGTRLTVV.

This clonotype was picked up a small number of times. The chain links TRBV11-2 to TRBJ1-2; 7 bases are shared with TRBD1. V lost 3 bases and J lost 0; bases outside the gene matches: 4. This CDR3 comprises 15 residues. CDR1 is SGHAT, CDR2 FQNNGV, per germline. CDR3 amino acids: CASSLGRGANYGYTF. The CDR3 DNA follows: TGTGCCAGCAGCTTGGGCAGGGGGGCTAACTATGGCTACACCTTC. Drawing the rest from reference TRBV11-2 and TRBJ1-2, the complete variable domain is EAGVAQSPRYKIIEKRQSVAFWCNPISGHATLYWYQQILGQGPKLLIQFQNNGVVDDSQLPKDRFSAERLKGVDSTLKIQPAKLEDSAVYLCASSLGRGANYGYTFGSGTRLTVV.

This clonotype was seen many times. V usage is TRBV20-1 and J usage is TRBJ1-4; D might be TRBD1 (5 bases). Between the trimmed V and J ends, which lost 4 bases and 3 bases, there was a span of 9 bases. Germline V gives CDR1 DFQATT, CDR2 SNEGSKA (reference sequence). This CDR3 has 13 amino acids. Here the CDR3 DNA reads TGCAGTGCTACAGGGTTTTCTAATGAAAAACTGTTTTTT. It specifies CSATGFSNEKLFF.

This clonotype was recorded at least ten times. J is TRBJ1-2 and V is TRBV7-2, with D maybe TRBD1 (6 bases). This CDR3 region has 16 residues. Trimming shortened V by 5 bases and J by 4 bases, and 20 bases separated the two germline ends. The V gene's germline CDR1 is SGHTA and CDR2 FQGNSA. CDR3 DNA: TGTGCCAGCAGCCTCAGACAGGTATCAAATACCTATGGCTACACCTTC. Translation gives CASSLRQVSNTYGYTF.

This clonotype has at least ten counts. The chain links TRBV9 to TRBJ2-7; tentative D call: TRBD2 (5 bases). The CDR3 loop spans 14 amino acids. CDR1 and CDR2 from the germline V gene are SGDLS and YYNGEE. Trimming shortened V by 1 base and J by 2 bases, and 10 bases separated the two germline ends. This CDR3 is CASSVSLAAYEQYF. The CDR3 bases are TGTGCCAGCAGCGTATCCCTAGCAGCCTACGAGCAGTACTTC.

This clonotype has more than one count but fewer than ten. The CDR3 reads CASSYLGAEGVYEQFF. The CDR3 nucleotides are TGTGCCAGCAGTTACTTAGGGGCTGAGGGGGTCTATGAGCAGTTCTTC. The V gene is TRBV6-5, the J gene TRBJ2-1; TRBD1 is a possible D gene (6 bases). Trimming removed 1 base from V and 8 bases from J, with 18 bases in between. The CDR3 is 16 residues long. Germline CDR1 reads MNHEY; CDR2 reads SVGAGI.

The CDR3 DNA reads as TGCAGTGCTAGAGATTTGCAGGGGCCCGGGCAGTTCTTC. It encodes CSARDLQGPGQFF. V gene TRBV20-1 combines with J gene TRBJ2-1, with D perhaps TRBD1 (6 bases). CDR1 is DFQATT, CDR2 SNEGSKA, per germline (reference sequence). The CDR3 runs 13 residues. V was shortened by 0 bases and J by 12 bases, with 15 bases between the two germline ends.

In this sample, this clonotype turned up many times. The rearrangement links TRBV20-1 to TRBJ2-7; unclear D gene. Trimming took 3 bases from V and 0 from J, leaving 6 bases between them. Germline V gene lookup returns CDR1 DFQATT and CDR2 SNEGSKA (reference sequence). The CDR3 length is 12 residues. CDR3 region: CSASLGSYEQYF. The DNA of the CDR3 is TGCAGTGCTAGCCTGGGCTCCTACGAGCAGTACTTC.

The sample holds many counts of this clonotype. The chain combines TRBV6-1 with TRBJ2-7; 8 positions match TRBD2. Germline lookup yields CDR1 MNHNS and CDR2 SASEGT. This CDR3 region has 14 residues. The trim removed 6 bases at V and 4 bases at J, leaving 8 bases unmatched. CDR3 loop: CASSKAGVLYEQYF. In DNA form, the CDR3 reads TGTGCCAGCAGCAAAGCGGGAGTGCTTTACGAGCAGTACTTC.

At least ten counts were recorded for this clonotype. This chain joins TRBV7-2 and TRBJ2-7; D remains unclear. Trimming removed 2 bases from V and 3 bases from J, with 8 bases in between. This CDR3 contains 13 residues. CDR1 and CDR2 from the germline V gene are SGHTA and FQGNSA. CDR3 DNA sequence: TGTGCCAGCAGCTTAAGCCCTGGCTACGAGCAGTACTTC. This encodes CASSLSPGYEQYF. The whole variable domain, filled in from reference TRBV7-2 and TRBJ2-7, reads GAGVSQSPSNKVTEKGKDVELRCDPISGHTALYWYRQSLGQGLEFLIYFQGNSAPDKSGLPSDRFSAERTGGSVSTLTIQRTQQEDSAVYLCASSLSPGYEQYFGPGTRLTVT.

This clonotype was seen only a few times. This chain links TRBV5-1 with TRBJ2-5, with a possible D match to TRBD2 (6 bases). This CDR3 has 15 amino acids. CDR1 is SGHRS, CDR2 YFSETQ, per germline. V lost 5 bases and J lost 5, with 19 bases in between. The CDR3, as DNA: TGCGCCAGCAGGGGGCTTCCGGGAGCAGAGGAGACCCAGTACTTC. Amino acid sequence: CASRGLPGAEETQYF.

This clonotype was counted at least ten times. The V gene is TRBV20-1, the J gene TRBJ2-1; 10 bases agree with TRBD2. The germline CDR1 and CDR2 sequences are DFQATT and SNEGSKA (reference sequence). Losses at the gene ends were 5 bases for V and 2 bases for J; bases not matched to a gene: 6. The CDR3 is 15 amino acids. The CDR3 sequence: CSAPNLAGAYNEQFF. The CDR3 DNA sequence: TGCAGTGCTCCTAATCTAGCGGGGGCCTACAATGAGCAGTTCTTC.

The chain links TRBV11-2 to TRBJ1-1, with 8 nucleotides matching TRBD1. This CDR3 contains 16 residues. Germline CDR1 is SGHAT and CDR2 is FQNNGV. The V gene end was trimmed by 5 bases and the J gene end by 1 base; junction bases not matched to a gene: 9. The CDR3 DNA is TGTGCCAGCAGCCTTTCAGGGGGCCGAGGGAACACTGAAGCTTTCTTT. Translation: CASSLSGGRGNTEAFF.

In its sample, this clonotype was seen a few times. This rearrangement joins TRBV20-1 to TRBJ2-5; D gene unclear. Trimming left V 1 base short and J 3 bases short, with 9 bases between. Per germline, CDR1 DFQATT and CDR2 SNEGSKA (reference sequence). This CDR3 comprises 13 residues. This CDR3 is CSARAVGKETQYF. In nucleotides, the CDR3 is TGCAGTGCTAGAGCGGTGGGGAAAGAGACCCAGTACTTC.

The table lists this clonotype with many counts. The chain combines TRBV27 with TRBJ2-1; D gene unclear. Germline CDR1 and CDR2: MNHEY and SMNVEV (reference sequence). V dropped 1 base and J dropped 0 bases, with 10 bases sitting between them. The CDR3 is 16 residues long. The DNA of the CDR3 is TGTGCCAGCAGTTTATTGGGCGCCCTCTCCTACAATGAGCAGTTCTTC. Amino acids: CASSLLGALSYNEQFF.